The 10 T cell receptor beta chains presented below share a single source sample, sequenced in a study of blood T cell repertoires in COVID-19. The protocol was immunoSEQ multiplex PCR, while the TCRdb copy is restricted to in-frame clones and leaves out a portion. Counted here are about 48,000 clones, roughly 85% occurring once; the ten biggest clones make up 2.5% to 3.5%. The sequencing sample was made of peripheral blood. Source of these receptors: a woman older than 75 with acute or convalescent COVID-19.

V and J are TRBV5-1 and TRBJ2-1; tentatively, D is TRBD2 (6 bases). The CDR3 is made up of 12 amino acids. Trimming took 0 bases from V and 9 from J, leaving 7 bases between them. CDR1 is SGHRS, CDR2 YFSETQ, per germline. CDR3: CASSLGGVEQFF. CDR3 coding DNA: TGCGCCAGCAGCTTGGGCGGGGTTGAGCAGTTCTTC.

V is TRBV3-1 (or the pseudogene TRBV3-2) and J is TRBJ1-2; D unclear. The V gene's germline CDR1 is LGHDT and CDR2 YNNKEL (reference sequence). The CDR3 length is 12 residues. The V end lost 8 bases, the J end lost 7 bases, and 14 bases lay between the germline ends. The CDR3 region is CASGHGYIGYTF. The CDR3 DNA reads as TGTGCCAGCGGGCACGGATACATTGGCTACACCTTC.

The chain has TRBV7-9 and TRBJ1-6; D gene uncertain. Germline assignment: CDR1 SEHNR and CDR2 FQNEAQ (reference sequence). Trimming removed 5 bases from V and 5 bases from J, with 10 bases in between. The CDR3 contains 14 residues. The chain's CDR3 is CASSHSGDNSPLHF. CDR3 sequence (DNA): TGTGCCAGCAGCCACTCGGGAGATAATTCACCCCTCCACTTT.

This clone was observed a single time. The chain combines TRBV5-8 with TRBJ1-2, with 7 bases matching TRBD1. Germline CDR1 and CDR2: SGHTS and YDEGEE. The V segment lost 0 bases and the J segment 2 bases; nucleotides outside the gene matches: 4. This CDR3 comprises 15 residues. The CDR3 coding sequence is TGTGCCAGCAGCTTGGGGGGACAGATGAACTATGGCTACACCTTC. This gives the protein CASSLGGQMNYGYTF.

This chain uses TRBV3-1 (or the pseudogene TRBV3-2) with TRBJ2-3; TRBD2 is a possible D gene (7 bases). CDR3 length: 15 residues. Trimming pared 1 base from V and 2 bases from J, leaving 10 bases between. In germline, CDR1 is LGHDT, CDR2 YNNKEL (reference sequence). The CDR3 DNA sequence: TGTGCCAGCAGCCAAGGGGGGGGGCCCACAGATACGCAGTATTTT. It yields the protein CASSQGGGPTDTQYF.

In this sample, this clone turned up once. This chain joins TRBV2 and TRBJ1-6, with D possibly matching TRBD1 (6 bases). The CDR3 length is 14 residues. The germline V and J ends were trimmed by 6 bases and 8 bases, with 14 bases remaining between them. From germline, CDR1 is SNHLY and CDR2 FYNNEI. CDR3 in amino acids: CASRAQGSDSPLHF. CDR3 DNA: TGTGCCAGCAGAGCACAGGGTAGCGATTCACCCCTCCACTTT.

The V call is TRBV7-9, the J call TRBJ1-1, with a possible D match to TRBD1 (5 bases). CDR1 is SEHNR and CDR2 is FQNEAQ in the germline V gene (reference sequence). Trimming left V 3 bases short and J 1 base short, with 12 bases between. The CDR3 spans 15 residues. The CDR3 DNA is TGTGCCAGCAGCTTCCTTGGCCAGGGGAACACTGAAGCTTTCTTT. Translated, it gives CASSFLGQGNTEAFF.

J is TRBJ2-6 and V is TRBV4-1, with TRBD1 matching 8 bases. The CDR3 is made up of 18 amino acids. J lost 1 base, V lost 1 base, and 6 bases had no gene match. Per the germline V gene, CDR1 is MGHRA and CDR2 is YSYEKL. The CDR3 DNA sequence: TGCGCCAGCAGCCAAGTTGGGACAGGAGTTTCTGGGGCCAACGTCCTGACTTTC. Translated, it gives CASSQVGTGVSGANVLTF.

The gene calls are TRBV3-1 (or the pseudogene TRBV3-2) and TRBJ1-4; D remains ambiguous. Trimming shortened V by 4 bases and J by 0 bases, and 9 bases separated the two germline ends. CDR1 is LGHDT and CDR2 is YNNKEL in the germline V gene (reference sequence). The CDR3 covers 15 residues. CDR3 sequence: CASSLAGSTNEKLFF. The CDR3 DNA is TGTGCCAGCAGCCTGGCGGGGTCAACTAATGAAAAACTGTTTTTT.

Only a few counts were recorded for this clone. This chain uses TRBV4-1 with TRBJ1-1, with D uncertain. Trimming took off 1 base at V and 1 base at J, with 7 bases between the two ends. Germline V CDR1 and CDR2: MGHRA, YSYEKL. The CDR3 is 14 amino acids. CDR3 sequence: CASSQARRNTEAFF. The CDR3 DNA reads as TGCGCCAGCAGCCAAGCGCGGCGGAACACTGAAGCTTTCTTT.